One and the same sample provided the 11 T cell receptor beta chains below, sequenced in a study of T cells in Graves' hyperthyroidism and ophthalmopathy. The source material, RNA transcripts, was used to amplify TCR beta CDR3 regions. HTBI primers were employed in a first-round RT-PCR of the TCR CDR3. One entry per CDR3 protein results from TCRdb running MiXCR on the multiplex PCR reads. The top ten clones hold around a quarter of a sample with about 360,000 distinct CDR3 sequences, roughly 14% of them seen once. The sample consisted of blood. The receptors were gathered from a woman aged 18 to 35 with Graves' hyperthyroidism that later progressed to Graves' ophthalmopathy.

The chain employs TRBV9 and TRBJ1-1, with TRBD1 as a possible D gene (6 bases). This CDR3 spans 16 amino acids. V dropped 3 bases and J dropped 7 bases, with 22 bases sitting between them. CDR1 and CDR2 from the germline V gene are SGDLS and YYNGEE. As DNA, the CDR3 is TGTGCCAGCAGCGCTGCCCCGAGTCCAGGACAGTTTGAAGCTTTCTTT. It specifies CASSAAPSPGQFEAFF.

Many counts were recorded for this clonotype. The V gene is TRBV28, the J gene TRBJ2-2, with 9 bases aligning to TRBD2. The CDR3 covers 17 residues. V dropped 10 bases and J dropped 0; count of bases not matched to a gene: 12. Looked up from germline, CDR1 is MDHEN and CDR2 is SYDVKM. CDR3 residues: CAIRGLTSGSNTGELFF. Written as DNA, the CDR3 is TGTGCCATCCGGGGGCTGACTAGCGGATCGAACACCGGGGAGCTGTTTTTT.

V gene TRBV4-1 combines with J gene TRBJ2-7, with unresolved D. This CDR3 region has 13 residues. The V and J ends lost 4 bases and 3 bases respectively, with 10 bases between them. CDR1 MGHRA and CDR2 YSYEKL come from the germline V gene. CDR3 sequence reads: CASSPFDNYEQYF. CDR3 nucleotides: TGCGCCAGCAGCCCCTTCGACAACTACGAGCAGTACTTC.

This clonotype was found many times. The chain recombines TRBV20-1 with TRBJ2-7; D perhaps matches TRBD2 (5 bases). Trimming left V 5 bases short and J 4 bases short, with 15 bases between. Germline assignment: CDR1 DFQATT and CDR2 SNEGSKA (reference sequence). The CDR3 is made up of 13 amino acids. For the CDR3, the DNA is TGCAGTGCTGAGACGGCGGGCTCGTACGAGCAGTACTTC. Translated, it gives CSAETAGSYEQYF.

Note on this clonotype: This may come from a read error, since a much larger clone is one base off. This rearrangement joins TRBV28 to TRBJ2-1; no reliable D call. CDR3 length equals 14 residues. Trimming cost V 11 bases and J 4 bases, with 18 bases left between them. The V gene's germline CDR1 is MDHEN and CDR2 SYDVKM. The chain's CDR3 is CAASQIFEYNEQFF. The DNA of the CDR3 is TGTGCCGCAAGTCAGATATTCGAGTACAATGAGCAGTTCTTC.

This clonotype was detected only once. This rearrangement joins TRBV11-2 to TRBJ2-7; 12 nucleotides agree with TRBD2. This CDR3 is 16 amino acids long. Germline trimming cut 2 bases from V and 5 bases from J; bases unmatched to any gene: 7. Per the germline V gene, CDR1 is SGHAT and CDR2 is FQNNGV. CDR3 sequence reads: CASSLIPTSGSNEQYF. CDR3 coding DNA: TGTGCCAGCAGCTTAATACCGACTAGCGGGAGCAACGAGCAGTACTTC.

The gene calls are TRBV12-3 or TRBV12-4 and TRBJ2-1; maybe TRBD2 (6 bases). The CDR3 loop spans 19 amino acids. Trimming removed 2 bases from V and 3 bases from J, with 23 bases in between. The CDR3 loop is CASSLPATSTNSDYNEQFF. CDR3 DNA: TGTGCCAGCAGTTTACCCGCGACTAGTACGAACTCCGACTACAATGAGCAGTTCTTC.

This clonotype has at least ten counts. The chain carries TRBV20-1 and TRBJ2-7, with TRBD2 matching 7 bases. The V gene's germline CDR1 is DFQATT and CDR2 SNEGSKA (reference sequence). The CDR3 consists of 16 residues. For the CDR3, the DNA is TGCAGCGCAAGAGGTGTTGGGGGACTAAGGGGAAGCGAGCAGTACTTC. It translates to CSARGVGGLRGSEQYF.

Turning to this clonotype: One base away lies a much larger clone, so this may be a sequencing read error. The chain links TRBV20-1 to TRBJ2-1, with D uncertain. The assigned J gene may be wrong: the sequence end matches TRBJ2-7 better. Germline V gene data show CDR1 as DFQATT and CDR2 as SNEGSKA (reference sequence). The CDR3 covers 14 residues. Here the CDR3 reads CSASGQRAYNEQYF. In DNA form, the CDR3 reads TGCAGTGCTAGCGGGCAAAGGGCCTACAATGAGCAGTACTTC.

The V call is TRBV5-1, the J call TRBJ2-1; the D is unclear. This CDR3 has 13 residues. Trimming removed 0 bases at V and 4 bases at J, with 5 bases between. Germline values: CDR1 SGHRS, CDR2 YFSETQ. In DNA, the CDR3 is TGCGCCAGCAGCTTGGACTTATACAATGAGCAGTTCTTC. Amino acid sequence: CASSLDLYNEQFF.

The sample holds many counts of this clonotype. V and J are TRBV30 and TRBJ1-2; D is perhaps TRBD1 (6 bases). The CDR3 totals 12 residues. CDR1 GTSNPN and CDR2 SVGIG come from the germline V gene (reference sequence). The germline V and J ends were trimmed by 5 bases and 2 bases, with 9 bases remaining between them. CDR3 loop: CAWSQGNYGYTF. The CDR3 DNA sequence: TGTGCCTGGTCTCAGGGGAACTATGGCTACACCTTC. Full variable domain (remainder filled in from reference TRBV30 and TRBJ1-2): SQTIHQWPATLVQPVGSPLSLECTVEGTSNPNLYWYRQAAGRGLQLLFYSVGIGQISSEVPQNLSASRPQDRQFILSSKKLLLSDSGFYLCAWSQGNYGYTFGSGTRLTVV.